These 23 T cell receptor beta chains were all obtained from the same sample, sequenced in a study of T cell repertoires in cytomegalovirus infection. TCRdb ran MiXCR on the reads and lists one entry per CDR3 protein. The sample has about 130,000 distinct CDR3 sequences, about 10% seen once; the top ten hold roughly 9.1%. The sample taken for sequencing was PBMCs. Receptors were obtained from a human donor in good health (CMV status not recorded). Some clones in this sample may be carry-over from other donors' samples.

This clonotype turned up a few times. The rearrangement uses TRBV4-2 and TRBJ2-2; D not certain. Germline CDR1 reads LGHNA; CDR2 reads YNFKEQ. The V and J ends lost 0 bases and 0 bases respectively, with 5 bases between them. The CDR3 extends over 15 amino acids. The CDR3 protein is CASSQETANTGELFF. CDR3 nucleotide sequence: TGTGCCAGCAGCCAAGAGACGGCGAACACCGGGGAGCTGTTTTTT.

The gene calls are TRBV20-1 and TRBJ1-1; maybe TRBD1 (5 bases). The ends were cut back, 1 base at V and 0 bases at J, with 9 bases in the middle. This CDR3 spans 14 amino acids. Germline CDR1 is DFQATT and CDR2 is SNEGSKA (reference sequence). The CDR3 protein is CSARAGSMNTEAFF. DNA for the CDR3: TGCAGTGCTAGAGCAGGGTCAATGAACACTGAAGCTTTCTTT.

This chain links TRBV20-1 with TRBJ1-2; a weak D match, TRBD1 (5 bases). Germline CDR1 and CDR2: DFQATT and SNEGSKA (reference sequence). The length of the CDR3 is 13 residues. This CDR3 is CCVRGARDYGYTF. CDR3 in DNA: TGCTGTGTCCGAGGGGCGAGGGATTATGGCTACACCTTC.

In its sample, this clonotype was seen a few times. The chain couples TRBV5-4 to TRBJ1-6; D gene ambiguous. Germline assignment: CDR1 SGHNT and CDR2 YYREEE (reference sequence). CDR3 length: 12 amino acids. V dropped 4 bases and J dropped 7 bases, with 6 bases sitting between them. CDR3 protein: CASSKTNSPLHF. Written as DNA, the CDR3 is TGTGCCAGCAGCAAAACCAATTCACCCCTCCACTTT.

This clonotype was counted a few times. The chain links TRBV28 to TRBJ1-3; no firm D call. Trimming removed 4 bases at V and 3 bases at J, with 7 bases between. Germline V gene sequence: CDR1 MDHEN, CDR2 SYDVKM. The CDR3 runs to 13 residues. CDR3 DNA sequence: TGTGCCAGCAGTTCGACACATGGAAACACCATATATTTT. Translating gives CASSSTHGNTIYF.

This clonotype was detected many times. The chain employs TRBV6-6 and TRBJ2-7, with 14 bases lining up with TRBD2. Germline-derived CDR1 and CDR2 are MNHNY and SVGAGI (reference sequence). The CDR3 loop spans 16 amino acids. Trimming at V came to 5 bases and at J to 2 bases, leaving 5 bases not matched to a gene. As DNA, the CDR3 is TGTGCCAGCAGTCCCGGGACTAGCGGGAGTACCTACGAGCAGTACTTC. Protein: CASSPGTSGSTYEQYF.

The rearrangement links TRBV7-9 to TRBJ1-1; D uncertain. CDR3 length: 11 amino acids. CDR1 is SEHNR and CDR2 is FQNEAQ in the germline V gene (reference sequence). Trimming removed 8 bases from V and 1 base from J, with 5 bases in between. CDR3 in DNA: TGTGCCAGCGCAAGGAACACTGAAGCTTTCTTT. It encodes CASARNTEAFF.

This clonotype was picked up many times. V and J are TRBV12-3 or TRBV12-4 and TRBJ2-4; D is uncertain. The V gene lost 2 bases and the J gene lost 7 bases, with 15 bases spanning the gap. This CDR3 has 15 amino acids. CDR3 sequence (DNA): TGTGCCAGCAGTTTATATGGAACTTTCGCGAACATTCAGTACTTC. Translating it yields CASSLYGTFANIQYF.

This clonotype appeared many times. Germline is not matched at one junction end, which may reflect a read error. The gene calls are TRBV2 and TRBJ1-2; D is unclear. This CDR3 is 12 amino acids long. Germline CDR1 reads SNHLY; CDR2 reads FYNNEI. The CDR3 DNA follows: TGTGCCAGCAGTGGGCAGGCAGCGGAATCCTACTTC. Protein: CASSGQAAESYF. Drawing the rest from reference TRBV2 and TRBJ1-2, the complete variable domain is EPEVTQTPSHQVTQMGQEVILRCVPISNHLYFYWYRQILGQKVEFLVSFYNNEISEKSEIFDDQFSVERPDGSNFTLKIRSTKLEDSAMYFCASSGQAAESYFGSGTRLTVV.

This chain uses TRBV2 with TRBJ2-7; D uncertain. This CDR3 comprises 13 residues. CDR1 and CDR2 from the germline V gene are SNHLY and FYNNEI. V was pared by 1 base and J by 1 base, with 5 bases between. The CDR3 nucleotides read TGTGCCAGCAGTGAAGACTGGTCCTACGAGCAGTACTTC. The encoded protein is CASSEDWSYEQYF. The variable domain in full, with the rest retrieved from reference TRBV2 and TRBJ2-7, is EPEVTQTPSHQVTQMGQEVILRCVPISNHLYFYWYRQILGQKVEFLVSFYNNEISEKSEIFDDQFSVERPDGSNFTLKIRSTKLEDSAMYFCASSEDWSYEQYFGPGTRLTVT.

The chain recombines TRBV4-2 with TRBJ1-5; TRBD1 agrees at 7 bases. The CDR3 sequence is 15 residues long. The V gene end was trimmed by 0 bases and the J gene end by 5 bases; junction bases not matched to a gene: 4. Germline loops: CDR1 LGHNA, CDR2 YNFKEQ. CDR3 region: CASSQENRGHQPQHF. CDR3 bases: TGTGCCAGCAGCCAAGAAAACAGGGGACATCAGCCCCAGCATTTT.

A few counts support this clonotype. V gene TRBV2 combines with J gene TRBJ1-5, with D hard to call. The CDR3 is made up of 13 amino acids. V was trimmed by 4 bases and J by 7 bases, leaving 11 bases between them. Germline assignment: CDR1 SNHLY and CDR2 FYNNEI. CDR3 region: CASSGGVGQPQHF. The DNA of the CDR3 is TGTGCCAGCAGTGGTGGGGTGGGGCAGCCCCAGCATTTT. Combining the CDR3 with reference TRBV2 and TRBJ1-5 gives the whole variable domain EPEVTQTPSHQVTQMGQEVILRCVPISNHLYFYWYRQILGQKVEFLVSFYNNEISEKSEIFDDQFSVERPDGSNFTLKIRSTKLEDSAMYFCASSGGVGQPQHFGDGTRLSIL.

In its sample, this clonotype was seen a few times. The chain combines TRBV6-6 with TRBJ1-2, with D perhaps TRBD1 (6 bases). CDR3 length: 17 amino acids. Germline V gene sequence: CDR1 MNHNY, CDR2 SVGAGI (reference sequence). The V end lost 2 bases, the J end lost 9 bases, and 25 bases lay between the germline ends. DNA for the CDR3: TGTGCCAGCAGTTACCGGGACAACTCCATGCCTCCAGATCGCTACACCTTC. This encodes CASSYRDNSMPPDRYTF.

This clonotype was detected many times. V usage is TRBV7-2 and J usage is TRBJ2-7; tentatively, D is TRBD1 (9 bases). Trimming left V 5 bases short and J 2 bases short, with 22 bases between. Germline-derived CDR1 and CDR2 are SGHTA and FQGNSA. There are 17 residues in the CDR3. This CDR3 reads CASSPYSGTGNAYEQYF. The CDR3 nucleotides are TGTGCCAGCAGCCCCTATAGCGGGACAGGGAATGCCTACGAGCAGTACTTC.

This clonotype has ten or more counts. The chain employs TRBV12-3 or TRBV12-4 and TRBJ1-4; TRBD1 might be the D (5 bases). The germline V and J ends were trimmed by 2 bases and 8 bases, with 12 bases remaining between them. The CDR3 loop spans 14 amino acids. This chain's CDR3 is CASSLNGAGEKLFF. CDR3 coding DNA: TGTGCCAGCAGTTTAAACGGGGCTGGAGAAAAACTGTTTTTT.

The CDR3 DNA follows: TGTGCCAGCAGCTCGTTAGCGGGGGGATCTGATACGCAGTATTTT. Protein: CASSSLAGGSDTQYF. J is TRBJ2-3 and V is TRBV5-5, with TRBD2 matching over 10 bases. CDR3 size: 15 residues. After removal of 3 bases from V and 6 bases from J, the junction contained 7 bases not matched to a gene. Per germline, CDR1 SGHKS and CDR2 YYEKEE (reference sequence).

This clonotype was seen at least ten times. The V gene is TRBV28, the J gene TRBJ2-1; TRBD2 aligns across 8 bases. The junction had 4 bases not matched to a gene; V was cut back by 1 base and J by 2 bases. The CDR3 is 16 residues long. In germline, CDR1 is MDHEN, CDR2 SYDVKM. CDR3 sequence reads: CASSLYGGGTYNEQFF. The CDR3, as DNA: TGTGCCAGCAGTTTATACGGGGGGGGGACCTACAATGAGCAGTTCTTC.

Turning to this clonotype: This sequence may be a read error, since a much larger clone differs from it by one base. This rearrangement joins TRBV28 to TRBJ2-3; 9 bases line up with TRBD2. CDR1 MDHEN and CDR2 SYDVKM come from the germline V gene. The CDR3 runs to 19 residues. CDR3 in amino acids: CASSPSGGGGLASKDTQYF. In DNA form, the CDR3 reads TGTGCCAGCAGTCCTTCCGGCGGGGGGGGACTTGCTAGCAAAGATACGCAGTATTTT.

There are a few counts of this clonotype. This chain joins TRBV20-1 and TRBJ1-2; D not certain. Germline-derived CDR1 and CDR2 are DFQATT and SNEGSKA (reference sequence). The length of the CDR3 is 12 residues. V dropped 2 bases and J dropped 5 bases, with 9 bases sitting between them. For the CDR3, the DNA is TGCAGTGCTAGATCCCCGGCGTATGGCTACACCTTC. Its protein product is CSARSPAYGYTF.

This clonotype was picked up many times. The gene calls are TRBV7-2 and TRBJ1-1; no clear D gene. This CDR3 region has 14 residues. Trimming cost V 1 base and J 8 bases, with 14 bases left between them. Germline V gives CDR1 SGHTA, CDR2 FQGNSA. CDR3: CASSLEPGIGEAFF. CDR3 DNA: TGTGCCAGCAGCTTAGAGCCCGGGATCGGAGAAGCTTTCTTT.

This clonotype was observed many times. The genes are TRBV7-2 and TRBJ1-1; 7 nucleotides align to TRBD1. After removal of 1 base from V and 5 bases from J, the junction contained 4 bases not matched to a gene. This CDR3 is built from 14 residues. The germline V gene has CDR1 SGHTA and CDR2 FQGNSA. Here the CDR3 reads CASSLGGQLTEAFF. The CDR3 DNA reads TGTGCCAGCAGCTTAGGGGGACAGCTTACTGAAGCTTTCTTT.

This clonotype has just a few counts. The V call is TRBV2, the J call TRBJ2-2; 10 nucleotides line up with TRBD1. Germline CDR1 and CDR2: SNHLY and FYNNEI. V lost 4 bases and J lost 1; bases outside the gene matches: 0. CDR3 length equals 15 residues. The CDR3 DNA sequence: TGTGCCAGCAGTGGGGACAGGGGGAACACCGGGGAGCTGTTTTTT. Its translation is CASSGDRGNTGELFF. The full variable domain, its missing parts supplied by reference TRBV2 and TRBJ2-2, is EPEVTQTPSHQVTQMGQEVILRCVPISNHLYFYWYRQILGQKVEFLVSFYNNEISEKSEIFDDQFSVERPDGSNFTLKIRSTKLEDSAMYFCASSGDRGNTGELFFGEGSRLTVL.

This clonotype was detected ten times or more. The CDR3 sequence is CASSFRDSYITEAFF. The CDR3 DNA is TGTGCCAGCAGTTTCCGGGACAGCTATATCACTGAAGCTTTCTTT. The chain joins TRBV28 to TRBJ1-1; 7 nucleotides agree with TRBD1. Looked up from germline, CDR1 is MDHEN and CDR2 is SYDVKM. CDR3 length: 15 amino acids. Losses at the gene ends were 3 bases for V and 4 bases for J; bases not matched to a gene: 8.